These 14 T cell receptor beta chains were sequenced from one sample in a study of T cells after yellow fever vaccination. TCRdb re-analysed the 5' RACE reads in MiXCR, keeping a single row per CDR3 protein. The profile shows hundreds of thousands of distinct CDR3 sequences, around an eighth of them singletons. The specimen comprised PBMCs, sampled on the day of the yellow fever booster vaccination. The receptors shown here come from a man aged 25 to 45 who received the YFV17D yellow fever vaccine.

This clonotype was seen more than once but under ten times. This chain joins TRBV5-1 and TRBJ2-4, with D unclear. V lost 0 bases to trimming and J lost 1 base, with 5 bases between them. Germline assignment: CDR1 SGHRS and CDR2 YFSETQ. This CDR3 contains 14 residues. CDR3 sequence reads: CASSLAPAKNIQYF. The CDR3 coding sequence is TGCGCCAGCAGCTTGGCTCCGGCCAAAAACATTCAGTACTTC.

This clonotype was picked up a small number of times. The rearrangement joins TRBV28 to TRBJ2-7; 7 bases match TRBD1. The CDR3 extends over 14 amino acids. Germline lookup yields CDR1 MDHEN and CDR2 SYDVKM. V shed 6 bases, J shed 2 bases, and the junction held 7 bases outside the gene matches. CDR3 in amino acids: CASRPGQLTYEQYF. As DNA, the CDR3 is TGTGCCAGCAGACCGGGACAGCTAACCTACGAGCAGTACTTC.

The chain is built from TRBV18 and TRBJ2-2; D possibly corresponds to TRBD1 (5 bases). The germline gives CDR1 KGHSH, CDR2 LQKENI. The CDR3 covers 14 residues. V was pared by 6 bases and J by 1 base, with 9 bases between. The CDR3 DNA reads as TGTGCCAGCTCGCAACAGGAGAACACCGGGGAGCTGTTTTTT. Its translation is CASSQQENTGELFF.

This clonotype was seen only a few times. The chain has TRBV7-9 and TRBJ1-2; D not resolved. Germline lookup yields CDR1 SEHNR and CDR2 FQNEAQ (reference sequence). The CDR3 is 10 residues long. V lost 5 bases, J lost 8 bases, and 6 bases lay in between. CDR3 bases: TGTGCCAGCAGCAATGAAGGCTACACCTTC. This encodes CASSNEGYTF. The complete variable domain, with remaining parts taken from reference TRBV7-9 and TRBJ1-2, reads DTGVSQNPRHKITKRGQNVTFRCDPISEHNRLYWYRQTLGQGPEFLTYFQNEAQLEKSRLLSDRFSAERPKGSFSTLEIQRTEQGDSAMYLCASSNEGYTFGSGTRLTVV.

This chain uses TRBV9 with TRBJ2-1, with D possibly being TRBD2 (5 bases). The CDR3 is made up of 14 amino acids. The germline V and J ends were trimmed by 0 bases and 9 bases, with 13 bases remaining between them. Germline values: CDR1 SGDLS, CDR2 YYNGEE. CDR3 sequence: CASSVGDGRSEQFF. CDR3 nucleotides: TGTGCCAGCAGCGTAGGAGATGGGAGAAGTGAGCAGTTCTTC.

The table lists this clonotype with a few counts. V and J are TRBV3-1 and TRBJ2-7, with a tentative D call TRBD2 (5 bases). The germline V and J ends were trimmed by 4 bases and 3 bases, with 13 bases remaining between them. CDR3 size: 14 residues. Germline V gives CDR1 LGHDT, CDR2 YNNKEL (reference sequence). CDR3 DNA: TGTGCCAGCAGCCGGGTAGCAGGAGGCTACGAGCAGTACTTC. Translation: CASSRVAGGYEQYF.

In this sample, this clonotype turned up many times. The J gene is TRBJ1-5, the V gene TRBV4-2; TRBD1 might be the D (6 bases). The V and J ends lost 6 bases and 4 bases respectively, with 16 bases between them. The CDR3 totals 15 residues. Germline assignment: CDR1 LGHNA and CDR2 YNFKEQ. CDR3 sequence reads: CASRITGWENQPQHF. As DNA, the CDR3 is TGTGCCAGCAGGATAACAGGGTGGGAAAATCAGCCCCAGCATTTT.

The rearrangement links TRBV12-3 or TRBV12-4 to TRBJ2-7; TRBD1 matches at 11 bases. This CDR3 comprises 15 residues. J was trimmed by 6 bases and V by 3 bases; bases with no gene match: 7. For the CDR3, the DNA is TGTGCCAGCAGTTTCTCCGGGACAGGGGGGCCCGAGCAGTACTTC. Residues: CASSFSGTGGPEQYF.

A few counts support this clonotype. The chain uses TRBV12-3 or TRBV12-4 and TRBJ1-6, with a possible D match to TRBD1 (6 bases). Trimming removed 6 bases at V and 4 bases at J, with 10 bases between. The CDR3 extends over 14 amino acids. The CDR3 DNA reads as TGTGCCAGCAGGGGGGGCATTTATAATTCACCCCTCCACTTT. Its translation is CASRGGIYNSPLHF.

The CDR3 protein is CASSRNGLFTDTQYF. The CDR3 DNA reads TGCGCCAGCAGCCGCAACGGACTCTTCACAGATACGCAGTATTTT. The V gene is TRBV4-3, the J gene TRBJ2-3, with D maybe TRBD2 (5 bases). The germline V gene has CDR1 LGHNA and CDR2 YSLEER. CDR3 length: 15 residues. V lost 4 bases and J 2 bases, leaving 13 bases between the germline ends.

This sequence joins TRBV7-7 and TRBJ2-3, with no clear D. V was clipped by 0 bases and J by 1 base, with 11 bases between them. Germline V gene lookup returns CDR1 SSHAT and CDR2 FNYEAQ (reference sequence). The CDR3 totals 16 residues. CDR3 coding DNA: TGTGCCAGCAGCTTAGCTTGGCTAGATGGCACAGATACGCAGTATTTT. Its translation is CASSLAWLDGTDTQYF. The full variable domain, with the rest looked up from reference TRBV7-7 and TRBJ2-3, is GAGVSQSPRYKVTKRGQDVTLRCDPISSHATLYWYQQALGQGPEFLTYFNYEAQPDKSGLPSDRFSAERPEGSISTLTIQRTEQRDSAMYRCASSLAWLDGTDTQYFGPGTRLTVL.

This clonotype appeared a few times. The chain combines TRBV6-1 with TRBJ2-7; D perhaps matches TRBD2 (6 bases). The CDR3 extends over 16 amino acids. Germline CDR1 and CDR2: MNHNS and SASEGT. The V end lost 5 bases, the J end lost 2 bases, and 19 bases lay between the germline ends. Here the CDR3 reads CASSTSVVAGTYEQYF. CDR3 nucleotides: TGTGCCAGCAGTACCTCCGTCGTCGCGGGAACCTACGAGCAGTACTTC.

This clonotype was observed a handful of times. V is TRBV19 and J is TRBJ2-7; D is ambiguous. From germline, CDR1 is LNHDA and CDR2 SQIVND (reference sequence). This CDR3 region has 15 residues. V was trimmed by 3 bases and J by 2 bases, leaving 14 bases between them. CDR3 sequence: CASSISAEPPYEQYF. The CDR3 nucleotides are TGTGCCAGTAGTATCTCGGCAGAGCCTCCCTACGAGCAGTACTTC.

The CDR3 DNA follows: TGTGCCAGCAGCTCCCGGGACACCTACACAGATACGCAGTATTTT. Its translation: CASSSRDTYTDTQYF. The V and J genes are TRBV5-7 and TRBJ2-3, with D perhaps matching TRBD1 (6 bases). TRBV5-7 is an open reading frame whose function is uncertain. The CDR3 runs to 15 residues. V shed 3 bases and J shed 2 bases, with 13 bases lying between them.